This T cell receptor beta chain was retrieved from a study of blood T cell repertoires in COVID-19 (dated by TCRdb to the early 2020s). Some background on the complete study: Samples covering the acute and convalescent phases of COVID-19 were provided by collaborators in the United States, Italy and Spain. The material from the prospective study consisted of cDNA or gDNA derived from T cells, B-cell-depleted T cells, or PBMCs. Subjects who had been exposed to COVID-19, were actively infected with it, or had recovered from it provided the deeply sampled blood TCRbeta repertoires that made up the dataset. The repertoires were released in a freely available public database intended as a resource for research on the immune response to SARS-CoV-2. The samples were drawn from the first 160 participants of the ongoing ImmuneRACE study and from roughly 1,300 subjects provided by 6 global collaborators. Sample metadata almost always included a de-identified subject ID, COVID-19 status, age in years and sex. Where HLA class I and class II types were available, the types were taken from metadata supplied by the sample provider, not from assay-based typing. Summary of the overall study and its limitations: Clinical and demographic metadata were provided uncurated, with the amount varying by source and participant.

This clone was seen only once. The specificity of this receptor is unknown. Base qualities are not provided; no much larger clone lies one nucleotide away. TCRbeta CDR3 regions were amplified from genomic DNA using the immunoSEQ Assay, a bias-controlled multiplex PCR. Concerning the study's data processing: The number of nucleated cells in each sample was estimated by amplification of reference gene primers within the assay. Sequence reads were collapsed and filtered to measure the absolute abundance of every unique TCRbeta CDR3 rearrangement. For each sample, productive Simpson clonality was calculated as the square root of Simpson's diversity index over productive rearrangements. TCRdb took over this immuneACCESS table, retaining in-frame rearrangements with V and J assigned. Such tables are incomplete; in checked studies, under half of the missing clones stem from an unresolved V gene, and the remainder is unexplained. The DNA was the basis for D and trimming; V, J and clone size are from that table. This sample holds about 310,000 clones; 70% to 90% were observed only once. Approximately 9.4% of the sample comes from the top ten.

CDR1 and CDR2, per the germline V gene, are ENHRY and SYGVKD. The CDR3 spans 15 residues, from the cysteine through the phenylalanine. Here the CDR3 DNA is all that survives: 45 bases in frame from base 1. The trim is 4 bases for V and 1 base for J, with a gap of 13 bases between the germline ends. Enrolling through a virtual design, the prospective study's participants ranged in age from about 18 to 100 years and lived across roughly 23 United States geographic areas. Cohort assignment in the prospective study relied on participant-reported clinical history from a screening survey and a study questionnaire. ImmuneRACE Cohort 3 recovered participants were defined by two consecutive negative NP/OP PCR tests, healthcare professional clearance, or symptom resolution. Mobile phlebotomists in the prospective study collected whole blood, serum and a nasopharyngeal or oropharyngeal swab from every participant. Participants in the prospective study had the option to provide additional blood draws and questionnaires over a roughly two-month period. Prospective study blood samples were shipped either frozen or at room temperature before DNA extraction.

The sequence links TRBV10-3 to TRBJ1-1; the D gene assignment is ambiguous. Material: PBMCs or T cells enriched from blood (not recorded which). The sequence was collected from a woman in her forties who had recovered from COVID-19. Read as DNA, the sequence is TGTGCCATCAGTGGACTCGGGGTTGGGAACACTGAAGCTTTCTTT. The resulting protein is CAISGLGVGNTEAFF.